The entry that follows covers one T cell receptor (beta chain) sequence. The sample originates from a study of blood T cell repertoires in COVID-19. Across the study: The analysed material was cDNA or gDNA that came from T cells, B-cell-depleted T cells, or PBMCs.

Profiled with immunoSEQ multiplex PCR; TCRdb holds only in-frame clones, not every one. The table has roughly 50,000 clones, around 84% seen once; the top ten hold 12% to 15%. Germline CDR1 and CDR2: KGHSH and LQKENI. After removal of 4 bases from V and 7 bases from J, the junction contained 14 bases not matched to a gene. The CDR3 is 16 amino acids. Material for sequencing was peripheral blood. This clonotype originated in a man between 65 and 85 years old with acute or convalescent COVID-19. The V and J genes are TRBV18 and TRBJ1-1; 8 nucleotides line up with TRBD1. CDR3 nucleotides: TGTGCCAGCTCACAGTCCAGGGGGCGGACCAGGGATGAAGCTTTCTTT. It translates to CASSQSRGRTRDEAFF.